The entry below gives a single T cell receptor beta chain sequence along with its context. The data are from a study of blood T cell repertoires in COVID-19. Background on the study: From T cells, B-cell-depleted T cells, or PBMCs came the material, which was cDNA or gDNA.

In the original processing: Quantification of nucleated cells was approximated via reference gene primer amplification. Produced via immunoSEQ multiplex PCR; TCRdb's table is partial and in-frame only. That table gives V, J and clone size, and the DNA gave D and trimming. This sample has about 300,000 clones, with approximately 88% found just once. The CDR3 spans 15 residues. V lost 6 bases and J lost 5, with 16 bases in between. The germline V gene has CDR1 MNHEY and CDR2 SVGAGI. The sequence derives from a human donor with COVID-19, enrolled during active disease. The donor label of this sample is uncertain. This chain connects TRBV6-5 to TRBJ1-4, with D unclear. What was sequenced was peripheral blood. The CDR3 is CASSPVRLGNEKLFF. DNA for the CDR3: TGTGCCAGCAGCCCAGTACGCCTCGGGAATGAAAAACTGTTTTTT.